These 18 T cell receptor beta chains share one sample of origin, sequenced in a study of control samples from healthy donors and cancer patients. Produced via immunoSEQ multiplex PCR; TCRdb's table is partial and in-frame only. The table includes about 130,000 clones, 93% detected once. The material sequenced was PBMCs. Receptors were obtained from a man aged 45-60 years with head and neck cancer.

In this sample, this clone turned up once. The chain is built from TRBV1 and TRBJ2-3; the table assigns TRBD2, which was not confirmed against the DNA. TRBV1 is labeled a pseudogene. There are 17 residues in the CDR3. This CDR3 is CTSKGLAGGSGTDTQYF. The CDR3 DNA is TGCACCAGCAAGGGACTAGCGGGGGGATCTGGCACAGATACGCAGTATTTT.

The chain combines TRBV6-5 with TRBJ2-3, with TRBD2 matching 8 bases. This CDR3 spans 15 amino acids. With 7 bases clipped from V and 1 base from J, the junction kept 7 bases outside the gene matches. From germline, CDR1 is MNHEY and CDR2 SVGAGI. CDR3 nucleotide sequence: TGTGCCAGCAAACTAGCGGCTACCCGCACAGATACGCAGTATTTT. Translating gives CASKLAATRTDTQYF.

The gene calls are TRBV19 and TRBJ2-7; 8 bases match TRBD1. V lost 6 bases to trimming and J lost 7 bases; unmatched junction nucleotides: 8. The CDR3 length is 13 residues. Germline CDR1 is LNHDA and CDR2 is SQIVND (reference sequence). The CDR3 DNA is TGTGCCAGTAGGACTGACAGGGGCGGGGAGCAGTACTTC. This translates into CASRTDRGGEQYF.

J is TRBJ2-5 and V is TRBV12-5, with TRBD1 as a possible D gene (5 bases). Trimming stripped 0 bases from V and 8 bases from J, with 7 bases between. The CDR3 totals 12 residues. Germline loops: CDR1 LGHNT, CDR2 FRNRAP. CDR3 sequence: CASGLVDSTQYF. As DNA, the CDR3 is TGTGCTAGTGGTTTGGTCGACAGTACCCAGTACTTC.

The chain has TRBV7-9 and TRBJ2-3; possible D gene TRBD2, 6 bases. Germline V gene sequence: CDR1 SEHNR, CDR2 FQNEAQ (reference sequence). This CDR3 contains 13 residues. The V and J ends lost 3 bases and 4 bases respectively, with 8 bases between them. The CDR3 sequence: CASSLGGADTQYF. The CDR3 DNA is TGTGCCAGCAGCTTGGGGGGAGCAGATACGCAGTATTTT.

V gene TRBV2 combines with J gene TRBJ2-7, with TRBD2 matching over 7 bases. The trim removed 2 bases at V and 5 bases at J, leaving 15 bases unmatched. Germline V lookup: CDR1 SNHLY, CDR2 FYNNEI. This CDR3 comprises 17 residues. The CDR3 nucleotides are TGTGCCAGCAGTGAAATGGCGCAACTAAGAGGGAGGGACGAGCAGTACTTC. It yields the protein CASSEMAQLRGRDEQYF.

The V gene is TRBV4-2, the J gene TRBJ2-5; 8 nucleotides align to TRBD1. Germline CDR1 LGHNA, CDR2 YNFKEQ. This CDR3 is 14 amino acids long. V lost 1 base to trimming and J lost 13 bases; unmatched junction nucleotides: 11. CDR3 sequence: CASSQADVGQGGYF. Written as DNA, the CDR3 is TGTGCCAGCAGCCAAGCAGACGTCGGACAGGGAGGGTACTTC.

The gene calls are TRBV19 and TRBJ1-2; perhaps TRBD1 as D (5 bases). CDR3 length: 15 amino acids. The germline V gene encodes CDR1 LNHDA and CDR2 SQIVND (reference sequence). With 5 bases removed from V and 4 bases from J, the gap between germline ends came to 17 bases. CDR3 DNA: TGTGCCAGTAGTGAATCCTCAGGGTTCCCCTATGGCTACACCTTC. Its translation is CASSESSGFPYGYTF. The full variable domain, its missing parts supplied by reference TRBV19 and TRBJ1-2, is DGGITQSPKYLFRKEGQNVTLSCEQNLNHDAMYWYRQDPGQGLRLIYYSQIVNDFQKGDIAEGYSVSREKKESFPLTVTSAQKNPTAFYLCASSESSGFPYGYTFGSGTRLTVV.

Turning to this clone: In the same sample, other DNA sequences code for this CDR3. The rearrangement joins TRBV6-5 to TRBJ2-7; D is ambiguous. This CDR3 has 11 residues. Trimming stripped 6 bases from V and 0 bases from J, with 3 bases between. The germline CDR1 and CDR2 sequences are MNHEY and SVGAGI. CDR3 DNA: TGTGCCAGCAGCACCTCCTACGAGCAGTACTTC. This codes for CASSTSYEQYF.

The rearrangement joins TRBV28 to TRBJ1-2; D remains unclear. Germline V gene lookup returns CDR1 MDHEN and CDR2 SYDVKM. This CDR3 contains 12 residues. The V gene lost 4 bases and the J gene lost 8 bases, with 11 bases spanning the gap. CDR3 protein: CASSSMDEGYTF. DNA for the CDR3: TGTGCCAGCAGTTCAATGGACGAGGGCTACACCTTC.

This rearrangement joins TRBV6-5 to TRBJ1-1; D not certain. The CDR3 has 15 residues. Germline V lookup: CDR1 MNHEY, CDR2 SVGAGI. V lost 0 bases, J lost 0 bases, and 8 bases lay in between. CDR3: CASSYSREMNTEAFF. Written as DNA, the CDR3 is TGTGCCAGCAGTTACTCGAGAGAAATGAACACTGAAGCTTTCTTT.

The chain couples TRBV7-2 to TRBJ2-3; either TRBD1 or TRBD2 may fit D (5 bases each). CDR1 is SGHTA, CDR2 FQGNSA, per germline. V was pared by 8 bases and J by 6 bases, with 21 bases between. There are 15 residues in the CDR3. The CDR3 DNA reads as TGTGCCAGCGGGGGACCCCACGCTATCTCGGATACGCAGTATTTT. Its translation is CASGGPHAISDTQYF. Variable domain in full (rest from reference TRBV7-2 and TRBJ2-3): GAGVSQSPSNKVTEKGKDVELRCDPISGHTALYWYRQSLGQGLEFLIYFQGNSAPDKSGLPSDRFSAERTGGSVSTLTIQRTQQEDSAVYLCASGGPHAISDTQYFGPGTRLTVL.

V gene TRBV27 combines with J gene TRBJ2-7, with D perhaps TRBD1 (6 bases). Trimming removed 6 bases from V and 3 bases from J, with 15 bases in between. The CDR3 runs to 14 residues. The V gene's germline CDR1 is MNHEY and CDR2 SMNVEV (reference sequence). The CDR3 loop reads CASSPGHPIYEQYF. CDR3 nucleotide sequence: TGTGCCAGCAGCCCGGGACACCCGATCTACGAGCAGTACTTC.

The V gene is TRBV7-2, the J gene TRBJ2-7; TRBD2 is a possible D gene (6 bases). CDR3 length: 14 amino acids. Trimming shortened V by 1 base and J by 2 bases, and 9 bases separated the two germline ends. Germline CDR1 is SGHTA and CDR2 is FQGNSA. CDR3 protein: CASSLDGGPYEQYF. The CDR3 DNA is TGTGCCAGCAGCTTAGACGGGGGTCCCTACGAGCAGTACTTC. Full variable domain (rest looked up from reference TRBV7-2 and TRBJ2-7): GAGVSQSPSNKVTEKGKDVELRCDPISGHTALYWYRQSLGQGLEFLIYFQGNSAPDKSGLPSDRFSAERTGGSVSTLTIQRTQQEDSAVYLCASSLDGGPYEQYFGPGTRLTVT.

The chain has TRBV5-1 and TRBJ2-2; TRBD1 matches 8 bases. V lost 1 base to trimming and J lost 4 bases; unmatched junction nucleotides: 9. The V gene's germline CDR1 is SGHRS and CDR2 YFSETQ. The CDR3 covers 17 residues. For the CDR3, the DNA is TGCGCCAGCAGCTTGAGGGCAGGCAGGGGGCGCACCGGGGAGCTGTTTTTT. This translates into CASSLRAGRGRTGELFF.

This chain uses TRBV10-3 with TRBJ2-7; tentatively, D is TRBD1 (5 bases). Between the trimmed V and J ends, which lost 3 bases and 4 bases, there was a span of 7 bases. The CDR3 runs to 12 residues. Looked up from germline, CDR1 is ENHRY and CDR2 is SYGVKD. The CDR3 protein is CAISDQGYEQYF. Written as DNA, the CDR3 is TGTGCCATCAGTGATCAGGGATACGAGCAGTACTTC.

The chain uses TRBV15 and TRBJ1-2; D call uncertain. Trimming removed 0 bases from V and 2 bases from J, with 13 bases in between. Per the germline V gene, CDR1 is LNHNV and CDR2 is YYDKDF (reference sequence). The CDR3 has 16 amino acids. The CDR3 DNA reads as TGTGCCACCAGCAGAGATGGCAAGGGAACAAACTATGGCTACACCTTC. It specifies CATSRDGKGTNYGYTF.

This clone was seen only a few times. This chain connects TRBV6-2 or TRBV6-3 to TRBJ1-2; 7 bases are shared with TRBD1. The CDR3 extends over 12 amino acids. Trimming removed 5 bases from V and 10 bases from J; junction bases left unmatched: 7. Germline V lookup: CDR1 MNHEY, CDR2 SVGEGT. CDR3 nucleotide sequence: TGTGCCAGCAGTCCAGGACAGGCCCTCTACACCTTC. This sequence encodes CASSPGQALYTF.